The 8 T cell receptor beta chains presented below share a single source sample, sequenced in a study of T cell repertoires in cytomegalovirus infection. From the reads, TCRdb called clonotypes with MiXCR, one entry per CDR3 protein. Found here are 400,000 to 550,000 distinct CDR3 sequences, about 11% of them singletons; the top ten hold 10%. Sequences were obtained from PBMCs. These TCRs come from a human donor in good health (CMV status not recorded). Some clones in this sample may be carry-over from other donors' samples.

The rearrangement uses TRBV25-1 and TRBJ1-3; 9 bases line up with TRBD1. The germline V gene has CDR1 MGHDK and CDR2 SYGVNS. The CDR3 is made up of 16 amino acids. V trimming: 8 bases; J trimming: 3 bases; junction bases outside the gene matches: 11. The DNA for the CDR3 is TGTGCCAGCTCCGCACAGGGACAGGGTCTTGGAAACACCATATATTTT. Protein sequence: CASSAQGQGLGNTIYF.

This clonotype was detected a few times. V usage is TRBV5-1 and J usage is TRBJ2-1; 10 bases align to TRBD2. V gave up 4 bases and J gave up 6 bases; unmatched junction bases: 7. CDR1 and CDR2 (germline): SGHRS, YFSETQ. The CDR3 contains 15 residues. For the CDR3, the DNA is TGCGCCAGCAGCGAGACTAGCGGGTCACTCAATGAGCAGTTCTTC. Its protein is CASSETSGSLNEQFF.

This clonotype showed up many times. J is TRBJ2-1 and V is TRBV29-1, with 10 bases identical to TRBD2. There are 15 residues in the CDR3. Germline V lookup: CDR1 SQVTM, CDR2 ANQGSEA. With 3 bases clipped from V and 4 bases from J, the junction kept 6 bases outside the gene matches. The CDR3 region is CSVDSLAGIYNEQFF. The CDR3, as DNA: TGCAGCGTTGATTCACTAGCGGGAATATACAATGAGCAGTTCTTC.

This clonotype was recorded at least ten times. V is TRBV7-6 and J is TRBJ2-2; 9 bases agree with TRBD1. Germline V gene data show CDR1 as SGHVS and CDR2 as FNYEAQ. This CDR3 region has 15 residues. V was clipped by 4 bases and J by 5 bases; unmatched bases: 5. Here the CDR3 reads CASSYGTGLTGELFF. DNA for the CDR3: TGTGCCAGCAGCTACGGGACAGGGTTAACCGGGGAGCTGTTTTTT.

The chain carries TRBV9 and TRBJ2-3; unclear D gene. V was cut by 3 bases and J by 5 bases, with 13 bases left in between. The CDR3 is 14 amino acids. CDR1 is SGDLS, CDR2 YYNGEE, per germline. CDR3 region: CASSDAHRVDTQYF. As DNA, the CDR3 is TGTGCCAGCAGCGACGCCCATCGTGTAGATACGCAGTATTTT.

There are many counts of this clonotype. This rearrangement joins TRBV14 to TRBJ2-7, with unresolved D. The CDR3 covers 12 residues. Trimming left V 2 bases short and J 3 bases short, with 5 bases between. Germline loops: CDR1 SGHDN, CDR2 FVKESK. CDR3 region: CASSQMYYEQYF. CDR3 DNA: TGTGCCAGCAGCCAAATGTACTACGAGCAGTACTTC.

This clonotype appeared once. The CDR3 DNA sequence: TGCGCCAGCAGCTCTGAAGGACAGGTTTCCTACGAGCAGTACTTC. It encodes CASSSEGQVSYEQYF. The V and J genes are TRBV5-1 and TRBJ2-7, with 7 nucleotides matching TRBD1. V shed 3 bases, J shed 1 base, and the junction held 7 bases outside the gene matches. The CDR3 has 15 amino acids. Per germline, CDR1 SGHRS and CDR2 YFSETQ.

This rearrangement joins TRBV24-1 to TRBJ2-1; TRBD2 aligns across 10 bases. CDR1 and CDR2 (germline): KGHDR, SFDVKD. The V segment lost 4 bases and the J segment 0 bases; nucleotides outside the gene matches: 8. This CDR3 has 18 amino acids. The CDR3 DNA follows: TGTGCCACCAGTGAAGGGACTAGCGCGGGGAACTCCTACAATGAGCAGTTCTTC. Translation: CATSEGTSAGNSYNEQFF.